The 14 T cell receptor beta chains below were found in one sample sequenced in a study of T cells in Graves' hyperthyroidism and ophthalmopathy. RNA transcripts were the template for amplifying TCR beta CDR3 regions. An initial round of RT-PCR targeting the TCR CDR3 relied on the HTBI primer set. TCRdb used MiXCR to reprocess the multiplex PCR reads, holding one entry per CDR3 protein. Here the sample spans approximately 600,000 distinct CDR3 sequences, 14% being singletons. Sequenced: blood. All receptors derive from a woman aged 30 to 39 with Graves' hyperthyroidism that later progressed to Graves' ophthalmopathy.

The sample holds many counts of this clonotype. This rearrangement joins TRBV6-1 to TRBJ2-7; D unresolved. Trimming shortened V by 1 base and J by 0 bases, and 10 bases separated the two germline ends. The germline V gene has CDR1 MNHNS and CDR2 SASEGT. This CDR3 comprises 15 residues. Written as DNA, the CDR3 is TGTGCCAGCAGTGAAGATTGGACGGACTCCTACGAGCAGTACTTC. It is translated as CASSEDWTDSYEQYF.

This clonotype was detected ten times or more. The CDR3 is CASSVGTSGKNQETQYF. The CDR3 DNA follows: TGTGCCAGCAGCGTAGGGACTAGCGGGAAGAACCAAGAGACCCAGTACTTC. V gene TRBV9 combines with J gene TRBJ2-5; TRBD2 matches 12 bases. Trimming took 0 bases from V and 0 from J; bases not matched to a gene: 3. Looked up from germline, CDR1 is SGDLS and CDR2 is YYNGEE. CDR3 length: 17 amino acids. The whole variable domain, remainder taken from reference TRBV9 and TRBJ2-5, is DSGVTQTPKHLITATGQRVTLRCSPRSGDLSVYWYQQSLDQGLQFLIQYYNGEERAKGNILERFSAQQFPDLHSELNLSSLELGDSALYFCASSVGTSGKNQETQYFGPGTRLLVL.

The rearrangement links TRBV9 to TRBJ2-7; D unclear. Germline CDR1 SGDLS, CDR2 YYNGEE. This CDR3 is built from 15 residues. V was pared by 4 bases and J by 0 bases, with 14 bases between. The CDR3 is CASSLTPRDSYEQYF. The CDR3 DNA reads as TGTGCCAGCAGCTTGACCCCCAGAGACTCCTACGAGCAGTACTTC.

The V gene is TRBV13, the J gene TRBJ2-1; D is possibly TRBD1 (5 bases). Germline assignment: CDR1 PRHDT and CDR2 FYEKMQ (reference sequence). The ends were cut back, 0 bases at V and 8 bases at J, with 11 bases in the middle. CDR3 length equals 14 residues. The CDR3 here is CASSLGRERDEQFF. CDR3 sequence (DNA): TGTGCCAGCAGCTTAGGCAGGGAACGGGATGAGCAGTTCTTC. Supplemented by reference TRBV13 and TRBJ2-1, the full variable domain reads AAGVIQSPRHLIKEKRETATLKCYPIPRHDTVYWYQQGPGQDPQFLISFYEKMQSDKGSIPDRFSAQQFSDYHSELNMSSLELGDSALYFCASSLGRERDEQFFGPGTRLTVL.

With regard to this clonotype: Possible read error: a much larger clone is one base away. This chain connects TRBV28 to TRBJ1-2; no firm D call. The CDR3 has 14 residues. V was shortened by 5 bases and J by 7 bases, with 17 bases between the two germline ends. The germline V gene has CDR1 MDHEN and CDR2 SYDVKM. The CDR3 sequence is CASSVELGKGGYTF. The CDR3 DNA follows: TGTGCCAGCAGTGTGGAACTAGGGAAGGGTGGCTACACCTTC.

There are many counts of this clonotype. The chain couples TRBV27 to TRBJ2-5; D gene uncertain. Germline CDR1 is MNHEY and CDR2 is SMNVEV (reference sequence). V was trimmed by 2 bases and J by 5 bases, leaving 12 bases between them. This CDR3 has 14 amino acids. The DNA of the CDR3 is TGTGCCAGCAGTTTAGCGGTGCCGGAGGAGACCCAGTACTTC. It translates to CASSLAVPEETQYF.

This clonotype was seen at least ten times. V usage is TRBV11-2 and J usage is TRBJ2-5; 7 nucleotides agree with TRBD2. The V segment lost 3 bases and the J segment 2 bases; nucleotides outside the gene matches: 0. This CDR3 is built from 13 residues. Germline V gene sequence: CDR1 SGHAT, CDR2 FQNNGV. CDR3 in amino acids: CASSLGGQETQYF. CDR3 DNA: TGTGCCAGCAGCTTGGGGGGGCAAGAGACCCAGTACTTC.

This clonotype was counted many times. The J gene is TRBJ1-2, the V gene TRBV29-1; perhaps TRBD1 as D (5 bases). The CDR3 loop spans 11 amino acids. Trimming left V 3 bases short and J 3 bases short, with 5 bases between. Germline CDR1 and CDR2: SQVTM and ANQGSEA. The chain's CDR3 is CSVDRDYGYTF. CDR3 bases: TGCAGCGTTGACAGGGACTATGGCTACACCTTC.

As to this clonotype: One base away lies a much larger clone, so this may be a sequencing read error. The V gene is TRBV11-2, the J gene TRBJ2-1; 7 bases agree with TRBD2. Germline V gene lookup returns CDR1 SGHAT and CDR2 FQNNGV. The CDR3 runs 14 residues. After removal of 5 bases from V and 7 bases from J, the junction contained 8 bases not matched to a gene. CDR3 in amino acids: CASSLGPGGNEQFF. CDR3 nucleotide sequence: TGTGCCAGCAGCCTCGGGCCCGGGGGGAATGAGCAGTTCTTC.

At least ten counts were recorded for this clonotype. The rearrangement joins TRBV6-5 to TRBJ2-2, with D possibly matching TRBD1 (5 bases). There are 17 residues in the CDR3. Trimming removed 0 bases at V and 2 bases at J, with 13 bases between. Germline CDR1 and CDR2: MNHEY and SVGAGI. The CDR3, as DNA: TGTGCCAGCAGTTACTCGGGGCCGCGACACAACACCGGGGAGCTGTTTTTT. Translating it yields CASSYSGPRHNTGELFF.

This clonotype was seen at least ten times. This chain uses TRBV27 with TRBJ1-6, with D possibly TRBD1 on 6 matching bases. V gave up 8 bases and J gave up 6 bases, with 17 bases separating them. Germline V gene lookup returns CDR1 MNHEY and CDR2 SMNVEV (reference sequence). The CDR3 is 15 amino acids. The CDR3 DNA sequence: TGTGCCAGCTCCGACCGGGGGGCTAGTAATTCACCCCTCCACTTT. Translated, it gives CASSDRGASNSPLHF.

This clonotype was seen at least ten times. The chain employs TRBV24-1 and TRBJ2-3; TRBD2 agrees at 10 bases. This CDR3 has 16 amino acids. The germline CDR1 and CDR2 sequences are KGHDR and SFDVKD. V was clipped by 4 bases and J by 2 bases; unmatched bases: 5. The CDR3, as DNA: TGTGCCACCAGTGAGACCAGCGGGAGGGCCACAGATACGCAGTATTTT. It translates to CATSETSGRATDTQYF.

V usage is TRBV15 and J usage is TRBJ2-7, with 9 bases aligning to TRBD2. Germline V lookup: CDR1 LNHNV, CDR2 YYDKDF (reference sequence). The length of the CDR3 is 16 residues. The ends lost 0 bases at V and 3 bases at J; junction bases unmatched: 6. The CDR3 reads CATSRDALAGIYEQYF. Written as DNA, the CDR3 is TGTGCCACCAGCAGAGATGCCCTAGCGGGGATCTACGAGCAGTACTTC.

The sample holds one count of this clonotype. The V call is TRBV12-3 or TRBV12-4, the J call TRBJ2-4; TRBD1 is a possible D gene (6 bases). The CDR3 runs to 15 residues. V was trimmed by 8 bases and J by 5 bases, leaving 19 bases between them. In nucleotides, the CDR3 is TGTGCCAGCTCCATAAGGGGGTTGGCCGAAAACATTCAGTACTTC. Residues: CASSIRGLAENIQYF.